This entry is about one T cell receptor (beta chain). What it binds is not known. Other DNA sequences within the sample encode an identical CDR3. The record originates from a study of OX40 agonist ivuxolimab in advanced cancers. Study information: Intravenous ivuxolimab was administered to patients every 2 weeks at 0.01 to 10 mg/kg. Each dose-escalation patient presented with hepatocellular carcinoma, melanoma, renal cell or head and neck cancer.

After removal of 3 bases from V and 0 bases from J, the junction contained 1 base not matched to a gene. There are 15 residues in the CDR3. CDR1 and CDR2 from the germline V gene are LGHNA and YSLEER. Data came from immunoSEQ multiplex PCR; TCRdb stores just in-frame clones and leaves some out. Of approximately 68,000 clones listed, 70% to 90% were seen once; the top ten hold around 0.9%. Overall study results and limits: The CD4+ and CD8+ T cells in the blood had expanded clonally by week 6 at 0.1 to 3.0 mg/kg.

This specimen consisted of CD4+ or CD8+ T cells sorted from blood, obtained in a trial of the OX40 agonist ivuxolimab. The clonotype comes from an adult with an advanced solid tumor such as melanoma, head and neck, liver or kidney cancer. The V call is TRBV4-3, the J call TRBJ2-3; the match to TRBD1 covers 9 bases. CDR3 nucleotide sequence: TGCGCCAGCAGCCAGGGGACAGGGAGCACAGATACGCAGTATTTT. It encodes CASSQGTGSTDTQYF.